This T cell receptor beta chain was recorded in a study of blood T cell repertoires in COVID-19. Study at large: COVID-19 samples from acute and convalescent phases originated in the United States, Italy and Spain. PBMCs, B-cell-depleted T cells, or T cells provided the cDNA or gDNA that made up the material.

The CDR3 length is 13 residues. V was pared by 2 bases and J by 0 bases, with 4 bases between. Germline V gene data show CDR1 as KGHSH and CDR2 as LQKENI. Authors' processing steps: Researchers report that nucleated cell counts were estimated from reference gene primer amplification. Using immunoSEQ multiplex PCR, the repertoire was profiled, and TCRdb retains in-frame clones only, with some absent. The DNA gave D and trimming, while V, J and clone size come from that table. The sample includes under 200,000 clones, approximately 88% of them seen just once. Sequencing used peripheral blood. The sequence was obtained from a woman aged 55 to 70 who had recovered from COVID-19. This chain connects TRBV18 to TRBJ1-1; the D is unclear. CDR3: CASSPGMNTEAFF. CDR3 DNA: TGTGCCAGCTCACCAGGCATGAACACTGAAGCTTTCTTT.